These 7 T cell receptor beta chains share one sample of origin, sequenced in a study of control samples from healthy donors and cancer patients. Clones were sequenced by immunoSEQ multiplex PCR, and TCRdb holds only the in-frame ones, with some missing. Of roughly 450,000 clones in the sample, more than 80% were seen once. Material for sequencing was PBMCs. Receptors were obtained from a man aged 35-49 years with head and neck cancer.

This sequence joins TRBV6-5 and TRBJ1-2, with a tentative D call TRBD1 (5 bases). Per germline, CDR1 MNHEY and CDR2 SVGAGI. This CDR3 spans 15 amino acids. Trimming cost V 2 bases and J 2 bases, with 12 bases left between them. DNA for the CDR3: TGTGCCAGCAGTTACGACAGCCGCCCCAACTATGGCTACACCTTC. Residues: CASSYDSRPNYGYTF.

The chain uses TRBV5-6 and TRBJ1-6, with TRBD1 matching over 8 bases. Trimming took 4 bases from V and 8 from J; bases not matched to a gene: 5. The CDR3 is 14 residues long. Looked up from germline, CDR1 is SGHDT and CDR2 is YYEEEE. The CDR3 bases are TGTGCCAGCAGCCCGGGACAGGCCTATTCACCCCTCCACTTT. It specifies CASSPGQAYSPLHF.

The chain combines TRBV12-5 with TRBJ2-7; unclear D gene. Trimming stripped 6 bases from V and 2 bases from J, with 11 bases between. There are 13 residues in the CDR3. Germline V gives CDR1 LGHNT, CDR2 FRNRAP. The CDR3 here is CASGLGHPYEQYF. The CDR3 nucleotides read TGTGCTAGTGGGCTAGGTCATCCCTACGAGCAGTACTTC.

The chain carries TRBV24-1 and TRBJ2-4; a possible D gene is TRBD2 (7 bases). CDR1 and CDR2 from the germline V gene are KGHDR and SFDVKD. Deletions cut 3 bases from V and 6 bases from J, with 14 bases between. CDR3 size: 15 residues. The CDR3 nucleotides read TGTGCCACCAGTGATCGCACGGGGGGCGGAAACATTCAGTACTTC. Translated, it gives CATSDRTGGGNIQYF.

The V call is TRBV12-3 or TRBV12-4, the J call TRBJ2-7; D not resolved. The CDR3 extends over 13 amino acids. V was cut by 3 bases and J by 2 bases, with 8 bases left in between. CDR3 sequence reads: CASSFGSTYEQYF. The CDR3 nucleotides are TGTGCCAGCAGTTTCGGCAGTACCTACGAGCAGTACTTC.

The chain uses TRBV6-1 and TRBJ2-7; TRBD2 matches at 9 bases. The V gene end was trimmed by 1 base and the J gene end by 6 bases; junction bases not matched to a gene: 7. This CDR3 comprises 15 residues. Germline CDR1 MNHNS, CDR2 SASEGT. CDR3 nucleotides: TGTGCCAGCAGTGAAGAGGCGGGGGGGGCCTCCGAGCAGTACTTC. This sequence encodes CASSEEAGGASEQYF.

The chain couples TRBV30 to TRBJ2-5; TRBD1 matches at 10 bases. CDR1 is GTSNPN and CDR2 is SVGIG in the germline V gene (reference sequence). The CDR3 length is 15 residues. Trimming removed 1 base from V and 4 bases from J; junction bases left unmatched: 6. Here the CDR3 DNA reads TGTGCCTGGAGTGGTGACAGGGGGCTCGGAGAGACCCAGTACTTC. Translating it yields CAWSGDRGLGETQYF.